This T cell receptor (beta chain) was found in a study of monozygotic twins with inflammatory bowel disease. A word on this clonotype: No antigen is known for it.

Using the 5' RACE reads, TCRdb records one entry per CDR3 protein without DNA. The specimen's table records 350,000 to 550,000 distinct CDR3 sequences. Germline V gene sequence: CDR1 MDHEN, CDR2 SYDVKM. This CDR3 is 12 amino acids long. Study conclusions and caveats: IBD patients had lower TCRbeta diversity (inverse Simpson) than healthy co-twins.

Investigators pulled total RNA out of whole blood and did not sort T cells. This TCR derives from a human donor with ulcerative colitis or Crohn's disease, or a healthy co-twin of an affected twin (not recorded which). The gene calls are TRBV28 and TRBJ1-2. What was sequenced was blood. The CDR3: CASSAVSYGYTF.